Below are 3 T cell receptor beta chains sequenced from a single sample in a study of T cells expressing NK-cell markers (dated by TCRdb to the early 2020s). The library was produced with 5' RACE. Instrument on record: Illumina HiSeq 2000. Based on TCRdb reprocessing of the reads, there is one entry per CDR3 protein sequence, and DNA is missing. The table for this sample shows about 300,000 distinct CDR3 sequences. The ten largest clones add up to around 4% of the sample. Sequencing was performed on blood T cells: a sorted CD56 or NKG2C T cell subset, CD4+ or CD8+ T cells, or bulk PBMC T cells (not recorded which). These receptor sequences come from a woman between 18 and 75 years old in good health.

The chain combines TRBV9 with TRBJ2-3; with no DNA, the TCRdb D assignment of TRBD1 cannot be verified. The CDR3 has 16 residues. The germline CDR1 and CDR2 sequences are SGDLS and YYNGEE. The CDR3 loop reads CASSVAGTGVPDTQYF. The full variable domain, completed using reference TRBV9 and TRBJ2-3, is DSGVTQTPKHLITATGQRVTLRCSPRSGDLSVYWYQQSLDQGLQFLIQYYNGEERAKGNILERFSAQQFPDLHSELNLSSLELGDSALYFCASSVAGTGVPDTQYFGPGTRLTVL.

The V call is TRBV6-2 or TRBV6-3, the J call TRBJ1-1; no DNA is available, so the TRBD1 call from TCRdb remains unchecked. The CDR3 is made up of 13 amino acids. CDR1 is MNHEY, CDR2 SVGEGT, per germline. The chain's CDR3 is CASSYSWGTEAFF.

The genes are TRBV6-2 or TRBV6-3 and TRBJ2-3; the D gene TCRdb calls, TRBD1, cannot be checked with no DNA. In germline, CDR1 is MNHEY, CDR2 SVGEGT. The CDR3 runs to 15 residues. The CDR3 is CASSFPGQGTDTQYF.